This T cell receptor (beta chain) was documented in a study of CD8 T cell repertoires and HIV-1 epitope variants. In the study overall: T cells were stimulated with Twenty-five Gag and Nef peptides separately.

Generated by immunoSEQ multiplex PCR, the TCRdb table keeps only in-frame clones and is missing some. The sample includes 4,500 to 6,000 clones, about three fifths of them seen just once. As regards this clone: Its matching antigen is unknown.

CDR3 length equals 12 residues. This TCR came from a male donor with HIV. Sequenced: cultured CD8+ T cells derived from PBMCs. V and J are TRBV12-1 and TRBJ1-2; the D segment call TRBD1 is taken from the table without a DNA check. TRBV12-1 is listed as a pseudogene. The CDR3 sequence: CASITGSYGYTF. CDR3 in DNA: TGTGCCAGCATAACAGGAAGCTATGGCTACACCTTC.